The 3 T cell receptor beta chains reported below all come from one sample, sequenced in a study of radiation and T cells in renal cell carcinoma. Some clones are missing from TCRdb's copy, which holds only in-frame ones; the method was immunoSEQ multiplex PCR. The sample lists tens of thousands of clones, roughly 80% occurring once. Time point: blood 2 weeks post-SBRT. The treatment denotes: 15 Gy SBRT to primary tumor, nephrectomy 4 weeks later. Material: blood, obtained from a patient whose treatment included radiotherapy and nephrectomy. These receptors all come from a woman in her seventies with renal cell carcinoma.

This clone appeared once. The CDR3 region is CASSSREQTGELFF. For the CDR3, the DNA is TGTGCCAGCAGCTCTCGGGAGCAAACCGGGGAGCTGTTTTTT. The rearrangement links TRBV11-1 to TRBJ2-2, with D perhaps TRBD2 (6 bases). V shed 4 bases and J shed 5 bases, with 11 bases lying between them. CDR1 SGHAT and CDR2 FQDESV come from the germline V gene (reference sequence). The CDR3 length is 14 residues.

This clone occurred a few times. J is TRBJ2-5 and V is TRBV29-1; 7 bases match TRBD1. Trimming took 6 bases from V and 4 from J; bases not matched to a gene: 8. Germline V gene lookup returns CDR1 SQVTM and CDR2 ANQGSEA. The CDR3 sequence is 13 residues long. DNA for the CDR3: TGCAGCGTAGATACAGGGGATAGAGAGACCCAGTACTTC. It is translated as CSVDTGDRETQYF. Looking up the rest from reference TRBV29-1 and TRBJ2-5 gives the full variable domain: SAVISQKPSRDICQRGTSLTIQCQVDSQVTMMFWYRQQPGQSLTLIATANQGSEATYESGFVIDKFPISRPNLTFSTLTVSNMSPEDSSIYLCSVDTGDRETQYFGPGTRLLVL.

The genes are TRBV4-1 and TRBJ1-2; the D gene is possibly TRBD1 (5 bases). The V end lost 1 base, the J end lost 3 bases, and 15 bases lay between the germline ends. The CDR3 totals 16 residues. From germline, CDR1 is MGHRA and CDR2 YSYEKL. The CDR3 nucleotides read TGCGCCAGCAGCCAAGCGTTGAGGGGAATAGACTATGGCTACACCTTC. Translated, it gives CASSQALRGIDYGYTF.